This T cell receptor beta chain was sequenced during a study of T cells in tumors after PD-1 blockade (dated by TCRdb to the late 2010s). A note on the overall study: Patients were excluded if they had prior checkpoint blockade, use of systemic immunosuppressants, or recent radiotherapy or other anti-cancer therapy within 4 weeks. Patients received pembrolizumab 200 mg every 3 weeks or cemiplimab 350 mg every 2 weeks. Clinical response was assessed using RECIST version 1.1. A subset of patients also received ongoing daily vismodegib 150 mg during anti-PD-1 treatment. On average, tumor samples yielded approximately 26,000 TCR templates (range about 550-100,000) and over 5,500 unique clonotypes, about 20-fold deeper than single-cell TCR sequencing. Using site-matched tumors from BCC or SCC patients sampled before and after anti-PD-1 therapy, the study carried out paired single-cell RNA and TCR sequencing.

This clone turned up a few times. Its cognate antigen has yet to be identified. No base qualities exist here, and no much larger clone lies one base off it. At the junction V is shortened by 0 bases and J by 2 bases; bases outside the gene matches: 0. The CDR3 runs 14 residues from the cysteine to the phenylalanine. Only the CDR3 DNA is retained, 42 bases long and in frame from the first base. Per the germline V gene, SGDLS is the CDR1 and YYNGEE is the CDR2. What the research found in general, with its limitations: Comparisons between pre- and post-treatment samples were the only ones where clonal replacement appeared, with none seen between two pre-treatment samples, a pattern that argues against artifacts from biopsy timing or location. Exhausted CD8+ clones expanded after therapy were mostly novel clonotypes undetected pre-treatment, suggesting clonal replacement rather than reinvigoration of pre-existing clones. The source of novel T cell clones was not identified and could include lymphoid organs or rare unexpanded clones within the tumor or its periphery. In squamous cell carcinoma, approximately 50% of expanded exhausted clones were found to be novel, compared with about 30% of other expanded CD8+ clones. Approximately 38% of tumor TCR clonotypes were found in blood, and some novel exhausted tumor clones appeared in pre-treatment blood, suggesting peripheral recruitment.

According to the study, the label for this sample's time point signals: before anti-PD-1 therapy. Site-matched tumor biopsies were taken from the same primary tumor before and after PD-1 blockade. Genomic DNA extracted from tumor biopsies or peripheral blood was used for bulk TCRbeta sequencing, with input ranging from about 600 ng to 6,004 ng. To increase sensitivity for rare clonotypes compared with single-cell TCR sequencing, remaining biopsy material was subjected to bulk TCRbeta sequencing. Every patient was a poor candidate for surgical resection and had histologically proven advanced or metastatic basal or squamous cell carcinoma. Serial tumor biopsies were taken during anti-PD-1 treatment from the 4 patients comprising the squamous cell carcinoma cohort. Fresh biopsies came from the site of the primary tumor, and part of the tissue was kept in RNAlater for exome and bulk TCR sequencing.

The immunoSEQ platform was used for deep TCRbeta sequencing. On the authors' methods: Only productive rearrangements were exported from the immunoSEQ Analyzer for further analysis. A two-sided binomial test with a Bonferroni-corrected P below 0.01 was used to call clones that significantly expanded or contracted between timepoints. T cell phenotypes were assigned to bulk TCRbeta clonotypes by matching the clonotypes to single-cell RNA+TCR-seq clones that had the same TCRbeta sequence. Clone enrichment in tumor was calculated as tumor frequency divided by PBMC frequency from bulk TCR sequencing. GLIPH was used to group TCRs into specificity groups, clusters of distinct TCRs likely recognizing common antigens via shared CDR3 motifs. The immuneACCESS repertoire file appears here via TCRdb, limited to in-frame rearrangements. These files lack a portion of the clones; in checked studies, under half of the deficit traces to unresolved V genes, and the cause of the others is not known. V and J calls and clone size are those listed in that table; D and trimming were worked out from the DNA. The sample table lists about 12,000 clones, about 60% of them with a count of one. The ten largest clones represent approximately 24% of the sample.

This chain is built from TRBV9 and TRBJ2-5; the junction holds 8 bases that match TRBD1. The sample here was tumor tissue, taken before anti-PD-1 treatment. The source of this sequence is a human donor with cutaneous squamous cell carcinoma. CDR3 loop: CASSVDRGQETQYF. The nucleotides read TGTGCCAGCAGCGTAGACAGGGGGCAAGAGACCCAGTACTTC.